The present TCR beta chain was sequenced within a study of T cell responses to AZD1222 COVID-19 vaccine. Study-wide findings and caveats: Seropositivity was recorded at baseline in only 6 or 7 AZD1222 recipients. Clonal diversity was possibly underestimated, and the donors were mostly white British, with more females. The CD4 TCRs associated with vaccination extended across spike and predominated at 160-218 and 743-854. Without day 14 samples, only post-peak T cell repertoires were studied.

Worth noting for this clone: The target antigen is unknown.

Clones were read by immunoSEQ multiplex PCR, and TCRdb kept only the in-frame ones, dropping some. The data contain about 100,000 clones, around 87% of them singletons. Germline V lookup: CDR1 MDHEN, CDR2 SYDVKM. The CDR3 is 13 amino acids. Trimming removed 7 bases at V and 4 bases at J, with 11 bases between. The rearrangement joins TRBV28 to TRBJ2-1, with D possibly being TRBD1 (6 bases). This receptor was identified in an adult who received the AZD1222 COVID-19 vaccine. The specimen comprised peripheral blood, sampled 28 days after the second AZD1222 dose. The CDR3 sequence: CASTGVGYNEQFF. The DNA of the CDR3 is TGTGCCAGCACAGGGGTGGGGTACAATGAGCAGTTCTTC.